These 26 T cell receptor beta chains were all obtained from the same sample, sequenced in a study of OX40 agonist ivuxolimab in advanced cancers. Sequenced by immunoSEQ multiplex PCR; TCRdb stores in-frame clones only, minus some. Here the sample spans 55,000 to 75,000 clones, about nine tenths being singletons. The source material was CD4+ or CD8+ T cells sorted from blood, sampled in a trial of the OX40 agonist ivuxolimab. The receptors originated from an adult with an advanced solid tumor such as melanoma, head and neck, liver or kidney cancer.

This sequence joins TRBV6-1 and TRBJ1-2; D is ambiguous. Germline CDR1 and CDR2: MNHNS and SASEGT. Trimming stripped 8 bases from V and 3 bases from J, with 7 bases between. This CDR3 comprises 11 residues. The CDR3 region has the DNA TGTGCCAGCGGAAGCTACTATGGCTACACCTTC. Its translation is CASGSYYGYTF.

The chain recombines TRBV6-5 with TRBJ2-3, with 10 nucleotides matching TRBD1. The CDR3 length is 14 residues. In germline, CDR1 is MNHEY, CDR2 SVGAGI. Losses at the gene ends were 7 bases for V and 2 bases for J; bases not matched to a gene: 3. As DNA, the CDR3 is TGTGCCAGCAACGACAGGGGGCCCACAGATACGCAGTATTTT. Translation gives CASNDRGPTDTQYF.

This chain links TRBV10-3 with TRBJ1-2; the match to TRBD1 covers 10 bases. CDR3 length equals 15 residues. V gave up 8 bases and J gave up 0 bases; unmatched junction bases: 6. Germline values: CDR1 ENHRY, CDR2 SYGVKD. The CDR3 sequence is CAIGRDRGANYGYTF. The CDR3 DNA sequence: TGTGCCATCGGGCGGGACAGGGGAGCTAACTATGGCTACACCTTC.

CDR3 sequence reads: CASSPGGVSNQPQHF. The CDR3 nucleotides read TGTGCCAGCAGCCCAGGGGGTGTCAGCAATCAGCCCCAGCATTTT. This chain joins TRBV6-5 and TRBJ1-5; 7 bases align to TRBD1. Germline values: CDR1 MNHEY, CDR2 SVGAGI. The CDR3 is made up of 15 amino acids. V trimming: 6 bases; J trimming: 1 base; junction bases outside the gene matches: 6.

V gene TRBV19 combines with J gene TRBJ1-1; D is unclear. The V gene's germline CDR1 is LNHDA and CDR2 SQIVND (reference sequence). The germline V and J ends were trimmed by 2 bases and 5 bases, with 6 bases remaining between them. The CDR3 sequence is 12 residues long. CDR3 in DNA: TGTGCCAGTAGTATACGCTGGACTGAAGCTTTCTTT. It yields the protein CASSIRWTEAFF.

V usage is TRBV6-5 and J usage is TRBJ2-1, with D unresolved. From germline, CDR1 is MNHEY and CDR2 SVGAGI. V was shortened by 6 bases and J by 4 bases, with 10 bases between the two germline ends. The CDR3 runs to 13 residues. The CDR3 coding sequence is TGTGCCAGCAGCCCAACAGATTACAATGAGCAGTTCTTC. Translation gives CASSPTDYNEQFF.

This chain joins TRBV10-3 and TRBJ2-2; 7 nucleotides line up with TRBD2. This CDR3 region has 19 residues. The germline CDR1 and CDR2 sequences are ENHRY and SYGVKD. Trimming cost V 3 bases and J 0 bases; bases outside gene matches: 13. The CDR3 DNA sequence: TGTGCCATCAGTGAAAGGGACTACGGCGGGGCGTCGAACACCGGGGAGCTGTTTTTT. Translated: CAISERDYGGASNTGELFF.

V and J are TRBV6-6 and TRBJ1-1; tentative D call: TRBD1 (5 bases). The CDR3 has 15 amino acids. Germline CDR1 MNHNY, CDR2 SVGAGI (reference sequence). V was cut by 6 bases and J by 0 bases, with 14 bases left in between. CDR3 in amino acids: CASRGLLTMNTEAFF. The CDR3 DNA sequence: TGTGCCAGCAGGGGGCTTCTGACGATGAACACTGAAGCTTTCTTT.

J is TRBJ2-4 and V is TRBV11-2, with a possible D match to TRBD2 (5 bases). V lost 1 base, J lost 7 bases, and 14 bases lay in between. The germline CDR1 and CDR2 sequences are SGHAT and FQNNGV. CDR3 length: 15 residues. This CDR3 is CASSLVGGIFNIQYF. In nucleotides, the CDR3 is TGTGCCAGCAGCTTAGTCGGAGGTATATTCAACATTCAGTACTTC.

The V and J genes are TRBV19 and TRBJ1-5; TRBD1 might be the D (5 bases). This CDR3 is built from 17 residues. Between the trimmed V and J ends, which lost 4 bases and 0 bases, there was a span of 16 bases. Per the germline V gene, CDR1 is LNHDA and CDR2 is SQIVND (reference sequence). The DNA of the CDR3 is TGTGCCAGTAGTAAATCCGGGACGGTCTATAGCAATCAGCCCCAGCATTTT. Translation: CASSKSGTVYSNQPQHF.

The rearrangement joins TRBV10-3 to TRBJ2-5; weak D call: TRBD1 (5 bases). Trimming left V 2 bases short and J 1 base short, with 5 bases between. The CDR3 extends over 13 amino acids. Per the germline V gene, CDR1 is ENHRY and CDR2 is SYGVKD. CDR3 DNA: TGTGCCATCAGTGAGGGGGCCCAAGAGACCCAGTACTTC. As protein: CAISEGAQETQYF.

The chain uses TRBV5-4 and TRBJ2-7, with a possible D match to TRBD2 (5 bases). Trimming shortened V by 0 bases and J by 0 bases, and 10 bases separated the two germline ends. The CDR3 is 15 residues long. The germline V gene encodes CDR1 SGHNT and CDR2 YYREEE (reference sequence). The CDR3 loop is CASSLDSGSSYEQYF. The CDR3, as DNA: TGTGCCAGCAGCTTGGACAGTGGGAGCTCCTACGAGCAGTACTTC.

The chain carries TRBV30 and TRBJ2-1, with TRBD2 matching over 8 bases. The germline V gene encodes CDR1 GTSNPN and CDR2 SVGIG (reference sequence). This CDR3 spans 14 amino acids. After removal of 5 bases from V and 7 bases from J, the junction contained 10 bases not matched to a gene. CDR3 nucleotides: TGTGCCTGGGTCCTTGGGACTAGAGTAAATGAGCAGTTCTTC. Translation gives CAWVLGTRVNEQFF.

The chain employs TRBV28 and TRBJ2-2, with unresolved D. V lost 4 bases and J 6 bases, leaving 9 bases between the germline ends. CDR1 and CDR2 from the germline V gene are MDHEN and SYDVKM. There are 13 residues in the CDR3. The CDR3 DNA sequence: TGTGCCAGCAGTTACAATCGTCCCGGGGAGCTGTTTTTT. Amino acids: CASSYNRPGELFF. Combining the CDR3 with reference TRBV28 and TRBJ2-2 gives the whole variable domain DVKVTQSSRYLVKRTGEKVFLECVQDMDHENMFWYRQDPGLGLRLIYFSYDVKMKEKGDIPEGYSVSREKKERFSLILESASTNQTSMYLCASSYNRPGELFFGEGSRLTVL.

This chain connects TRBV5-1 to TRBJ2-5; 9 nucleotides agree with TRBD2. Germline assignment: CDR1 SGHRS and CDR2 YFSETQ. This CDR3 comprises 16 residues. V shed 3 bases and J 0 bases; nucleotides not matched to a gene: 6. The CDR3, as DNA: TGCGCCAGCAGCTGGGTGGCTAGCGGGAACCAAGAGACCCAGTACTTC. Amino acids: CASSWVASGNQETQYF.

A remark on this clone: Its ends do not fully match the called genes, so a read error is possible. The V and J genes are TRBV15 and TRBJ2-5, with unresolved D. The CDR3 totals 11 residues. Germline CDR1 and CDR2: LNHNV and YYDKDF (reference sequence). This CDR3 reads CATSSLEIQYF. Here the CDR3 DNA reads TGTGCCACCAGCAGCCTCGAGATCCAGTACTTC.

The J gene is TRBJ1-1, the V gene TRBV2; D is ambiguous. The CDR3 runs 14 residues. In germline, CDR1 is SNHLY, CDR2 FYNNEI. Trimming pared 1 base from V and 1 base from J, leaving 7 bases between. Here the CDR3 DNA reads TGTGCCAGCAGTGAAGGACTAGAGAACACTGAAGCTTTCTTT. The encoded protein is CASSEGLENTEAFF. Using reference TRBV2 and TRBJ1-1 for the parts outside the CDR3, the full variable domain is EPEVTQTPSHQVTQMGQEVILRCVPISNHLYFYWYRQILGQKVEFLVSFYNNEISEKSEIFDDQFSVERPDGSNFTLKIRSTKLEDSAMYFCASSEGLENTEAFFGQGTRLTVV.

V and J are TRBV19 and TRBJ1-1, with 7 bases lining up with TRBD1. With 1 base clipped from V and 4 bases from J, the junction kept 3 bases outside the gene matches. This CDR3 is built from 14 residues. From germline, CDR1 is LNHDA and CDR2 SQIVND (reference sequence). The chain's CDR3 is CASSIAAGGTEAFF. The CDR3 coding sequence is TGTGCCAGTAGTATAGCTGCAGGGGGCACTGAAGCTTTCTTT.

This clone was observed a handful of times. The genes are TRBV7-2 and TRBJ1-5; 9 nucleotides agree with TRBD1. Germline CDR1 and CDR2: SGHTA and FQGNSA. The CDR3 spans 15 residues. The junction had 7 bases not matched to a gene; V was cut back by 4 bases and J by 6 bases. This CDR3 reads CASSSGGQGVQPQHF. The CDR3, as DNA: TGTGCCAGCAGCTCCGGGGGACAGGGTGTTCAGCCCCAGCATTTT. Variable domain in full (rest from reference TRBV7-2 and TRBJ1-5): GAGVSQSPSNKVTEKGKDVELRCDPISGHTALYWYRQSLGQGLEFLIYFQGNSAPDKSGLPSDRFSAERTGGSVSTLTIQRTQQEDSAVYLCASSSGGQGVQPQHFGDGTRLSIL.

CDR3 nucleotides: TGTGCCAGCAGTTATTTGTCCCGGAACACCATATATTTT. This encodes CASSYLSRNTIYF. This chain connects TRBV6-6 to TRBJ1-3; no clear D. Trimming took 3 bases from V and 7 from J, leaving 10 bases between them. Germline V gives CDR1 MNHNY, CDR2 SVGAGI (reference sequence). The length of the CDR3 is 13 residues.

The chain employs TRBV30 and TRBJ1-5, with D maybe TRBD1 (6 bases). The CDR3 length is 16 residues. The germline CDR1 and CDR2 sequences are GTSNPN and SVGIG (reference sequence). Trimming stripped 2 bases from V and 0 bases from J, with 14 bases between. The CDR3 DNA reads TGTGCCTGGAGTCTAAGGGGGGGGGCTAGCAATCAGCCCCAGCATTTT. Amino acids: CAWSLRGGASNQPQHF.

The chain is built from TRBV18 and TRBJ2-3; 11 bases line up with TRBD2. Per germline, CDR1 KGHSH and CDR2 LQKENI. This CDR3 is built from 18 residues. J lost 6 bases, V lost 4 bases, and 15 bases had no gene match. The DNA of the CDR3 is TGTGCCAGCTCACGGTCCGGGAATAGCGGGGGGGCAACGGATACGCAGTATTTT. It codes for CASSRSGNSGGATDTQYF.

The genes are TRBV19 and TRBJ1-1; D is possibly TRBD1 (5 bases). CDR1 LNHDA and CDR2 SQIVND come from the germline V gene (reference sequence). V was trimmed by 5 bases and J by 6 bases, leaving 16 bases between them. The CDR3 spans 14 residues. CDR3 sequence: CASSPTLQGSEAFF. In DNA form, the CDR3 reads TGTGCCAGTAGTCCAACCCTCCAGGGCTCTGAAGCTTTCTTT.

This clone came up once. V is TRBV21-1 and J is TRBJ2-7. TRBV21-1 constitutes a pseudogene. This CDR3 spans 15 amino acids. This chain's CDR3 is CASSKGAENSYEQYF. CDR3 sequence (DNA): TGTGCCAGCAGCAAAGGGGCGGAAAACTCCTACGAGCAGTACTTC.

V and J are TRBV5-1 and TRBJ1-3, with a tentative D call TRBD1 (6 bases). Germline V gives CDR1 SGHRS, CDR2 YFSETQ. This CDR3 region has 16 residues. The V end lost 4 bases, the J end lost 3 bases, and 17 bases lay between the germline ends. The CDR3 DNA is TGCGCCAGCAGCGTTGGGGACACCAGTTATGGAAACACCATATATTTT. Encoded protein: CASSVGDTSYGNTIYF.

The genes are TRBV6-4 and TRBJ1-5; D gene unclear. V was shortened by 5 bases and J by 3 bases, with 8 bases between the two germline ends. Germline V gene sequence: CDR1 MRHNA, CDR2 SNTAGT. CDR3 length equals 13 residues. The DNA of the CDR3 is TGTGCCAGCAGTAAGGAGATCAATCAGCCCCAGCATTTT. This sequence encodes CASSKEINQPQHF.